What follows is one T cell receptor beta chain and its context. The data are from a study of cytomegalovirus exposure and HLA in healthy donors. Vbeta (60) and Jbeta (13) primers were used in the PCR. The table came from immunoSEQ multiplex PCR; TCRdb's copy has only in-frame clones and leaves some out. The sample lists 95,000 to 100,000 clones, 75% to 90% seen once, with about 3.7% in the top ten. Unrecorded immune exposures were likely, despite nominal health at sampling. This clonotype was obtained from a man aged 25 to 40 in good health and CMV-seronegative. The source material was PBMCs.

The CDR3 DNA reads TGTGCCAGCAGTGACTATCCAGGGTCCGTTACCAGGCTGTTTTTT. This encodes CASSDYPGSVTRLFF. The rearrangement uses TRBV6-4 and TRBJ1-4; possible D gene TRBD1, 5 bases. Trimming cost V 1 base and J 14 bases, with 20 bases left between them. The germline gives CDR1 MRHNA, CDR2 SNTAGT. The CDR3 sequence is 15 residues long.